The source of this T cell receptor beta chain is a study of blood T cell repertoires in COVID-19. How the authors handled the data: Amplification of reference gene primers provided the estimated nucleated cell counts. Only in-frame clones appear in the TCRdb table, and some are missing; sequencing was by immunoSEQ multiplex PCR. For V, J and clone size, that table is used; D and trimming come from the DNA. Of roughly 15,000 clones listed, around 73% are singletons. The CDR3 extends over 14 amino acids. The ends lost 1 base at V and 9 bases at J; junction bases unmatched: 6. Germline V gene data show CDR1 as SGHDT and CDR2 as YYEEEE.

Sequencing was carried out using peripheral blood. This receptor was taken from a human donor in a cohort sampled during active COVID-19. The chain has TRBV5-6 and TRBJ2-2; 7 nucleotides line up with TRBD1. The CDR3 sequence is CASSLRTGYWELFF. The CDR3 nucleotides read TGTGCCAGCAGCTTGCGGACAGGCTATTGGGAGCTGTTTTTT.